The 30 T cell receptor beta chains below were found in one sample sequenced in a study of blood T cell repertoires in COVID-19. Generated by immunoSEQ multiplex PCR, the TCRdb table keeps only in-frame clones and is missing some. The data show approximately 150,000 clones, 70% to 90% seen once. The sample comprised peripheral blood. The receptors here all came from a human donor in a cohort sampled during active COVID-19.

The CDR3 nucleotides read TGTGCCAGCAGTGACGAGGCAGGGAACATTCAGTACTTC. Its translation: CASSDEAGNIQYF. The chain couples TRBV6-4 to TRBJ2-4, with TRBD1 as a possible D gene (5 bases). The CDR3 spans 13 residues. Germline lookup yields CDR1 MRHNA and CDR2 SNTAGT. V lost 2 bases and J lost 7, with 9 bases in between.

This clone was seen more than once but under ten times. V is TRBV7-9 and J is TRBJ1-4, with 8 bases fitting TRBD1. This CDR3 comprises 14 residues. CDR1 is SEHNR and CDR2 is FQNEAQ in the germline V gene (reference sequence). The trim removed 5 bases at V and 8 bases at J, leaving 7 bases unmatched. The CDR3 is CASSAGTGVEKLFF. In DNA, the CDR3 is TGTGCCAGCAGCGCGGGGACAGGCGTAGAAAAACTGTTTTTT.

The DNA of the CDR3 is TGTGCCAGCAGTTTATTTTTGCTAGCGGGAACGGCCAGCCAAGAGACCCAGTACTTC. It codes for CASSLFLLAGTASQETQYF. This chain links TRBV28 with TRBJ2-5; the match to TRBD2 covers 9 bases. With V trimmed by 1 base and J by 1 base, 13 bases remained unmatched. The CDR3 spans 19 residues. Germline V lookup: CDR1 MDHEN, CDR2 SYDVKM.

The chain carries TRBV5-5 and TRBJ2-3; a weak D match, TRBD2 (5 bases). Trimming shortened V by 4 bases and J by 4 bases, and 16 bases separated the two germline ends. Germline V gene lookup returns CDR1 SGHKS and CDR2 YYEKEE (reference sequence). The CDR3 runs to 15 residues. CDR3 in DNA: TGTGCCAGCAGCACCTCGGACGGGCGGGCAGATACGCAGTATTTT. Encoded protein: CASSTSDGRADTQYF.

V is TRBV9 and J is TRBJ2-7; 7 bases match TRBD2. CDR3 size: 15 residues. Per the germline V gene, CDR1 is SGDLS and CDR2 is YYNGEE. The ends lost 0 bases at V and 3 bases at J; junction bases unmatched: 6. Here the CDR3 reads CASSVDPSGYYEQYF. The CDR3 DNA follows: TGTGCCAGCAGCGTAGATCCTAGCGGATACTACGAGCAGTACTTC.

The chain links TRBV29-1 to TRBJ1-2; D not certain. Germline assignment: CDR1 SQVTM and CDR2 ANQGSEA. The length of the CDR3 is 11 residues. V shed 7 bases and J shed 4 bases, with 10 bases lying between them. The CDR3 reads CSAEGAYGYTF. The CDR3 DNA reads TGCAGCGCCGAAGGAGCCTATGGCTACACCTTC. The variable domain in full, with the rest retrieved from reference TRBV29-1 and TRBJ1-2, is SAVISQKPSRDICQRGTSLTIQCQVDSQVTMMFWYRQQPGQSLTLIATANQGSEATYESGFVIDKFPISRPNLTFSTLTVSNMSPEDSSIYLCSAEGAYGYTFGSGTRLTVV.

The J gene is TRBJ1-2, the V gene TRBV6-6; D is unclear. The V and J ends lost 7 bases and 7 bases respectively, with 13 bases between them. The CDR3 length is 12 residues. Germline V gene sequence: CDR1 MNHNY, CDR2 SVGAGI (reference sequence). The CDR3 DNA sequence: TGTGCCAGCACAGGCTTCGGTTCTGGCTACACCTTC. Protein: CASTGFGSGYTF.

This clone appeared a single time. V usage is TRBV6-2 or TRBV6-3 and J usage is TRBJ1-1; perhaps TRBD1 as D (5 bases). V was shortened by 2 bases and J by 0 bases, with 13 bases between the two germline ends. The V gene's germline CDR1 is MNHEY and CDR2 SVGEGT. The CDR3 spans 16 residues. The CDR3 nucleotides read TGTGCCAGCAGTTACATTTTGGGGGGATTGAACACTGAAGCTTTCTTT. Its translation is CASSYILGGLNTEAFF.

V is TRBV18 and J is TRBJ2-5; tentative D call: TRBD1 (5 bases). The germline V and J ends were trimmed by 5 bases and 3 bases, with 10 bases remaining between them. The CDR3 sequence is 13 residues long. CDR1 and CDR2 (germline): KGHSH, LQKENI. The CDR3 sequence is CASSIKGEETQYF. CDR3 sequence (DNA): TGTGCCAGCTCAATTAAAGGGGAAGAGACCCAGTACTTC.

The V gene is TRBV5-1, the J gene TRBJ2-7; the D gene is possibly TRBD1 (6 bases). The germline V and J ends were trimmed by 0 bases and 9 bases, with 19 bases remaining between them. This CDR3 contains 15 residues. CDR1 SGHRS and CDR2 YFSETQ come from the germline V gene. The CDR3 DNA reads as TGCGCCAGCAGCTTGGAGACAGGTCCAAGAGTCCCGCAGTACTTC. The encoded protein is CASSLETGPRVPQYF.

This clone has only one observation. The chain combines TRBV11-2 with TRBJ1-4; unclear D gene. Germline V CDR1 and CDR2: SGHAT, FQNNGV. This CDR3 comprises 12 residues. Trimming took 5 bases from V and 7 from J, leaving 8 bases between them. CDR3 amino acids: CASSPLSEKLFF. CDR3 sequence (DNA): TGTGCCAGCAGCCCCCTGAGTGAAAAACTGTTTTTT.

V gene TRBV19 combines with J gene TRBJ1-1, with a tentative D call TRBD1 (5 bases). Trimming removed 1 base from V and 5 bases from J, with 11 bases in between. This CDR3 is 14 amino acids long. Germline V gene lookup returns CDR1 LNHDA and CDR2 SQIVND (reference sequence). CDR3 nucleotides: TGTGCCAGTAGTATAGTGGAGGGGAGTACTGAAGCTTTCTTT. It yields the protein CASSIVEGSTEAFF.

The chain employs TRBV7-9 and TRBJ1-1; no firm D call. The CDR3 runs 15 residues. Germline CDR1 reads SEHNR; CDR2 reads FQNEAQ (reference sequence). V was clipped by 7 bases and J by 0 bases, with 15 bases between them. CDR3 sequence (DNA): TGTGCCAGCATCACGATCCCGGGGATGAACACTGAAGCTTTCTTT. Translating it yields CASITIPGMNTEAFF.

Remarks on this clone: The same CDR3 arises from other DNA sequences in this sample as well. The V gene is TRBV12-3 or TRBV12-4, the J gene TRBJ2-7, with 9 positions matching TRBD1. The CDR3 sequence is 13 residues long. V trimming: 4 bases; J trimming: 4 bases; junction bases outside the gene matches: 2. DNA of the CDR3: TGTGCCAGCAGTTCCGGGACAGGGTACGAGCAGTACTTC. It codes for CASSSGTGYEQYF.

The chain links TRBV27 to TRBJ1-5, with TRBD1 matching 8 bases. The CDR3 is 14 residues long. V lost 4 bases, J lost 2 bases, and 1 base stayed unmatched. Germline CDR1 reads MNHEY; CDR2 reads SMNVEV (reference sequence). The CDR3 here is CASSSDRGNQPQHF. CDR3 sequence (DNA): TGTGCCAGCAGTTCGGACAGGGGCAATCAGCCCCAGCATTTT.

The rearrangement uses TRBV28 and TRBJ2-7; a possible D gene is TRBD2 (5 bases). The CDR3 runs to 16 residues. The V gene lost 2 bases and the J gene lost 2 bases, with 16 bases spanning the gap. The V gene's germline CDR1 is MDHEN and CDR2 SYDVKM. CDR3 bases: TGTGCCAGCAGTTTACCTTTTAGCGCTTACCCCTACGAGCAGTACTTC. It translates to CASSLPFSAYPYEQYF. The entire variable domain, with the rest obtained from reference TRBV28 and TRBJ2-7, is as follows: DVKVTQSSRYLVKRTGEKVFLECVQDMDHENMFWYRQDPGLGLRLIYFSYDVKMKEKGDIPEGYSVSREKKERFSLILESASTNQTSMYLCASSLPFSAYPYEQYFGPGTRLTVT.

The chain joins TRBV27 to TRBJ2-7; 15 nucleotides line up with TRBD2. Losses at the gene ends were 8 bases for V and 7 bases for J; bases not matched to a gene: 9. CDR1 and CDR2 (germline): MNHEY, SMNVEV (reference sequence). There are 15 residues in the CDR3. CDR3 residues: CASGHGTSGGREQYF. Here the CDR3 DNA reads TGTGCCAGCGGCCACGGGACTAGCGGGGGGCGAGAGCAGTACTTC.

V usage is TRBV28 and J usage is TRBJ1-5; D ambiguous. V lost 9 bases and J lost 0, with 3 bases in between. The germline gives CDR1 MDHEN, CDR2 SYDVKM. CDR3 length equals 11 residues. The DNA for the CDR3 is TGTGCCAGTCATAGCAATCAGCCCCAGCATTTT. Translated, it gives CASHSNQPQHF.

The J gene is TRBJ2-7, the V gene TRBV5-4, with a tentative D call TRBD1 (5 bases). Germline lookup yields CDR1 SGHNT and CDR2 YYREEE (reference sequence). Trimming took 4 bases from V and 2 from J, leaving 13 bases between them. The CDR3 loop spans 14 amino acids. CDR3 amino acids: CASSLDRYPYEQYF. The CDR3 bases are TGTGCCAGCAGCCTCGACAGATACCCCTACGAGCAGTACTTC.

This rearrangement joins TRBV12-3 or TRBV12-4 to TRBJ2-5; possible D gene TRBD2, 6 bases. This CDR3 region has 13 residues. The germline V and J ends were trimmed by 2 bases and 5 bases, with 9 bases remaining between them. The CDR3 region has the DNA TGTGCCAGCAGTTTATTGGGGGGTGAGACCCAGTACTTC. It is translated as CASSLLGGETQYF.

This clone came up once. The rearrangement links TRBV18 to TRBJ1-1; no clear D. With 6 bases removed from V and 5 bases from J, the gap between germline ends came to 7 bases. The CDR3 spans 11 residues. Germline V CDR1 and CDR2: KGHSH, LQKENI. Written as DNA, the CDR3 is TGTGCCAGCTCCTTCGGGACTGAAGCTTTCTTT. Protein: CASSFGTEAFF.

The V and J genes are TRBV11-3 and TRBJ2-7; weak D call: TRBD2 (6 bases). V shed 4 bases and J shed 0 bases, with 13 bases lying between them. The CDR3 contains 15 residues. Per germline, CDR1 SGHNT and CDR2 YENEEA. The CDR3 is CASSSPDGSSYEQYF. The CDR3 DNA reads as TGTGCCAGCAGCTCCCCGGACGGGAGCTCCTACGAGCAGTACTTC.

This clone was seen just once. The J gene is TRBJ2-1, the V gene TRBV9, with TRBD1 matching over 8 bases. The CDR3 extends over 16 amino acids. V lost 3 bases and J lost 4; bases outside the gene matches: 9. CDR1 and CDR2 from the germline V gene are SGDLS and YYNGEE. CDR3 DNA: TGTGCCAGCAGCGGACTAGGGACAGGAAATTACAATGAGCAGTTCTTC. Translation gives CASSGLGTGNYNEQFF.

This rearrangement joins TRBV2 to TRBJ2-7, with 8 nucleotides matching TRBD2. CDR3 length equals 13 residues. Trimming took 0 bases from V and 6 from J; bases not matched to a gene: 1. Germline loops: CDR1 SNHLY, CDR2 FYNNEI. The CDR3 nucleotides read TGTGCCAGCAGTGAAGCTCGGGGGGGCGAGCAGTACTTC. Its translation is CASSEARGGEQYF.

The V gene is TRBV6-5, the J gene TRBJ2-1; the match to TRBD2 covers 8 bases. J was trimmed by 3 bases and V by 0 bases; bases with no gene match: 4. This CDR3 is built from 16 residues. Germline loops: CDR1 MNHEY, CDR2 SVGAGI. CDR3 DNA sequence: TGTGCCAGCAGTTACTCCCCTAGCGGGTTCTACAATGAGCAGTTCTTC. Translating gives CASSYSPSGFYNEQFF.

J is TRBJ1-1 and V is TRBV27; a possible D gene is TRBD1 (6 bases). This CDR3 contains 15 residues. V lost 3 bases and J 4 bases, leaving 15 bases between the germline ends. CDR1 and CDR2 from the germline V gene are MNHEY and SMNVEV (reference sequence). DNA of the CDR3: TGTGCCAGCAGTTTGGCTATTACAGGGACCACTGAAGCTTTCTTT. Translating it yields CASSLAITGTTEAFF.

The chain combines TRBV7-9 with TRBJ2-1; maybe TRBD2 (5 bases). The germline gives CDR1 SEHNR, CDR2 FQNEAQ (reference sequence). CDR3 length equals 12 residues. With 3 bases removed from V and 12 bases from J, the gap between germline ends came to 12 bases. The CDR3 sequence is CASSFEGGRQFF. DNA for the CDR3: TGTGCCAGCAGCTTTGAGGGCGGTAGGCAGTTCTTC.

The chain combines TRBV27 with TRBJ2-7, with D possibly TRBD1 on 5 matching bases. The CDR3 extends over 15 amino acids. Germline V gives CDR1 MNHEY, CDR2 SMNVEV (reference sequence). Trimming removed 0 bases at V and 4 bases at J, with 13 bases between. CDR3 protein: CASSLSPGRAYEQYF. The CDR3 nucleotides read TGTGCCAGCAGTTTATCGCCCGGCAGGGCGTACGAGCAGTACTTC.

The CDR3 spells CASSTSRGWALFEEQFF. The CDR3 region has the DNA TGTGCCAGCTCTACGTCAAGGGGGTGGGCACTTTTCGAGGAGCAGTTCTTC. The chain combines TRBV27 with TRBJ2-1; D possibly corresponds to TRBD1 (6 bases). This CDR3 has 17 residues. CDR1 is MNHEY and CDR2 is SMNVEV in the germline V gene (reference sequence). With 8 bases removed from V and 10 bases from J, the gap between germline ends came to 30 bases.

The chain joins TRBV30 to TRBJ2-3, with TRBD2 identical over 10 bases. The CDR3 is 15 residues long. Germline values: CDR1 GTSNPN, CDR2 SVGIG (reference sequence). V lost 1 base and J lost 5; bases outside the gene matches: 6. The CDR3 DNA follows: TGTGCCTGGAGTGAGGCTAGCGGGAGTGTAGATACGCAGTATTTT. Translated, it gives CAWSEASGSVDTQYF.